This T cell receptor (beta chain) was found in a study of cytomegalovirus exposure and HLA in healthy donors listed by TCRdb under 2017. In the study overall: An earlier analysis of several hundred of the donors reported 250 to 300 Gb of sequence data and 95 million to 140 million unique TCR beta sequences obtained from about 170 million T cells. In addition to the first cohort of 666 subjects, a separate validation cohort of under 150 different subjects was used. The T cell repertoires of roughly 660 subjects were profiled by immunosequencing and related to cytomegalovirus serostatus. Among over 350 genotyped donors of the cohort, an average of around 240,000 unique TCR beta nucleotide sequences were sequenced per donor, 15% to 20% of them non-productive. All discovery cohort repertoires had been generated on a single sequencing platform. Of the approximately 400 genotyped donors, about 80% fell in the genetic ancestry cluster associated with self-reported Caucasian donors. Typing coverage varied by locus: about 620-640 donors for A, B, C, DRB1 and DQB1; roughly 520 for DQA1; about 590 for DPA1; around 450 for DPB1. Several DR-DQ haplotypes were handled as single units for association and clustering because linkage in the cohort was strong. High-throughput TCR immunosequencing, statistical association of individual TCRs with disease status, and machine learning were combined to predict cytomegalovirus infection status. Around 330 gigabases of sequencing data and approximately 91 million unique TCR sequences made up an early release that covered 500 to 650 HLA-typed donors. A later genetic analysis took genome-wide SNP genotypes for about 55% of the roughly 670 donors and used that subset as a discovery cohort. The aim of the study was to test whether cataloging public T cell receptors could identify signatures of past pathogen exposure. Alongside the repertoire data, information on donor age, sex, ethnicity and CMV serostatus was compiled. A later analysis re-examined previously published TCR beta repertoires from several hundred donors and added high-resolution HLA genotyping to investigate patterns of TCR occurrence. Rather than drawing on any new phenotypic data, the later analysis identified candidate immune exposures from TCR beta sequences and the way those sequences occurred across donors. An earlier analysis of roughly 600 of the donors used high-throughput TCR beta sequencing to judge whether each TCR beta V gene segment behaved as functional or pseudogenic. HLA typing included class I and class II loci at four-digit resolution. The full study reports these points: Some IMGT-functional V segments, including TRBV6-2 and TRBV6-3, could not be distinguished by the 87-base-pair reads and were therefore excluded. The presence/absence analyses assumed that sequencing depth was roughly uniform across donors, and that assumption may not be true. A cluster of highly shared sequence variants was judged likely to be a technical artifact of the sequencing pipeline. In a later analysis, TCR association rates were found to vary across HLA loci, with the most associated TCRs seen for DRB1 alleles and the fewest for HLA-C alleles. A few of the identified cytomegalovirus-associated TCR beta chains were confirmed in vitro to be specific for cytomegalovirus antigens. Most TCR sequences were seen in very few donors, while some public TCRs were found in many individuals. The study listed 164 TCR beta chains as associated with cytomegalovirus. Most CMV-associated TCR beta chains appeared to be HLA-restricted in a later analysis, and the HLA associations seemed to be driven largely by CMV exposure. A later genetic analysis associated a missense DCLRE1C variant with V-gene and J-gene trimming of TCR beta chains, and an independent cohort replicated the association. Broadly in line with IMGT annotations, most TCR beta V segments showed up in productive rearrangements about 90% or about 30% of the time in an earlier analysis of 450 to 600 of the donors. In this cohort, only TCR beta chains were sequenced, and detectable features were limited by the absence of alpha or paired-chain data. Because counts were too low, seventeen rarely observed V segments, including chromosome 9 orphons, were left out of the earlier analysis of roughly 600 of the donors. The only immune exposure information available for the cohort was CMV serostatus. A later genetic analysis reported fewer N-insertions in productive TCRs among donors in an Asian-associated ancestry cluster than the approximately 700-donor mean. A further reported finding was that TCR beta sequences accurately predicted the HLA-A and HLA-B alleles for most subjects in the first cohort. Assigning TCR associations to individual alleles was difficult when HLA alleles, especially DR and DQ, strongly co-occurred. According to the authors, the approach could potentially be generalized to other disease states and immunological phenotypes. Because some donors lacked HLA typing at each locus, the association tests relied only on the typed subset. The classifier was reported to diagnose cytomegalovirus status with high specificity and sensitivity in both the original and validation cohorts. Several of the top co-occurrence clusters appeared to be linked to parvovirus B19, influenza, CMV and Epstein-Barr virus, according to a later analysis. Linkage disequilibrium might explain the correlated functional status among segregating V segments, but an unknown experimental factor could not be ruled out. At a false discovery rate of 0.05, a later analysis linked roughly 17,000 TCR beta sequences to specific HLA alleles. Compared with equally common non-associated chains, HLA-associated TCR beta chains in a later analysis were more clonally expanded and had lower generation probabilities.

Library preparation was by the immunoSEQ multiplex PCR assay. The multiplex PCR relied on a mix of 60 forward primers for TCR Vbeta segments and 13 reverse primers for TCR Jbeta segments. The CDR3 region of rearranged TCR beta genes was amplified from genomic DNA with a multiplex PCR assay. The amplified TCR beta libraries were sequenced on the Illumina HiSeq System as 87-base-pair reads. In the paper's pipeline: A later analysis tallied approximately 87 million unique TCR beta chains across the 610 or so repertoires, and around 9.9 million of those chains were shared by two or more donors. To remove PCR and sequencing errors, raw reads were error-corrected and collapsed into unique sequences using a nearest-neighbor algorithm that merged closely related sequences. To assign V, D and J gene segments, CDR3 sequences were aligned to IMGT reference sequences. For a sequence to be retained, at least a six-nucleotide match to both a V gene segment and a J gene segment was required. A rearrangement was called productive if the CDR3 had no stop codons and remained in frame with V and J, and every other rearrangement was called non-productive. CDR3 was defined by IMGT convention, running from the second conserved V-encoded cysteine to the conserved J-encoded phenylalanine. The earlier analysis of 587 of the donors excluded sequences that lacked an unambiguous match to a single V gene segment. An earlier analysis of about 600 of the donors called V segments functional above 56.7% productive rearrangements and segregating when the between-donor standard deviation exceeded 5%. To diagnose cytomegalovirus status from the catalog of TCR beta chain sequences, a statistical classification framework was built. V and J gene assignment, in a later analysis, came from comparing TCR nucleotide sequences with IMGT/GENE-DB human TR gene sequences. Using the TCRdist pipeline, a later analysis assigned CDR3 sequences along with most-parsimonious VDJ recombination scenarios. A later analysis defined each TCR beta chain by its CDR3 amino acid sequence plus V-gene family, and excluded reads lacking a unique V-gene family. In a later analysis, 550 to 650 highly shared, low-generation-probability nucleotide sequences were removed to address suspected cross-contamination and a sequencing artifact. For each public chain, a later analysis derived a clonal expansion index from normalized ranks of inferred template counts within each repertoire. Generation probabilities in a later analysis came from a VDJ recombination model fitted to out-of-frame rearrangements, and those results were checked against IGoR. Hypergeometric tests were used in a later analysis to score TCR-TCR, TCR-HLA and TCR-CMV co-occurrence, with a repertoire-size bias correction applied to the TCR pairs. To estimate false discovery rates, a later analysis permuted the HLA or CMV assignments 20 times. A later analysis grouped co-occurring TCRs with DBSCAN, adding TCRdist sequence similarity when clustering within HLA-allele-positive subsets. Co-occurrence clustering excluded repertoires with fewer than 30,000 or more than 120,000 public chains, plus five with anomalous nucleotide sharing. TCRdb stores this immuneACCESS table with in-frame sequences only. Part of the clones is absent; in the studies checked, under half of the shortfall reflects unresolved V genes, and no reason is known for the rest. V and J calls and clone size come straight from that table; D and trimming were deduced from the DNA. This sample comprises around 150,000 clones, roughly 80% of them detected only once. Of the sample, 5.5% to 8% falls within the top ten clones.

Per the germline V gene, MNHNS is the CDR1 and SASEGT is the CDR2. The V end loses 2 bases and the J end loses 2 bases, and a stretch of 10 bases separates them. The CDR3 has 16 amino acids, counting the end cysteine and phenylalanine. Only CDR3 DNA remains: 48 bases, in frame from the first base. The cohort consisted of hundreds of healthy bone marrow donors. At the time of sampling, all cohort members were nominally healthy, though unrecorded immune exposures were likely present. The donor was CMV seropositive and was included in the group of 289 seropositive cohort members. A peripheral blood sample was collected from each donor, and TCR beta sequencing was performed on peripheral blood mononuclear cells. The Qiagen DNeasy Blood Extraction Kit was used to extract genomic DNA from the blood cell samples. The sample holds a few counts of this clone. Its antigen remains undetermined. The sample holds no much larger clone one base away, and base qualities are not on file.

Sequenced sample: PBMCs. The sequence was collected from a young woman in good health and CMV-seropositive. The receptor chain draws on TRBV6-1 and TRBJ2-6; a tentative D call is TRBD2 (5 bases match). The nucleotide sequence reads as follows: TGTGCCAGCAGTGAAAAGGAGGTAACTGGGGCCAACGTCCTGACTTTC. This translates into CASSEKEVTGANVLTF.